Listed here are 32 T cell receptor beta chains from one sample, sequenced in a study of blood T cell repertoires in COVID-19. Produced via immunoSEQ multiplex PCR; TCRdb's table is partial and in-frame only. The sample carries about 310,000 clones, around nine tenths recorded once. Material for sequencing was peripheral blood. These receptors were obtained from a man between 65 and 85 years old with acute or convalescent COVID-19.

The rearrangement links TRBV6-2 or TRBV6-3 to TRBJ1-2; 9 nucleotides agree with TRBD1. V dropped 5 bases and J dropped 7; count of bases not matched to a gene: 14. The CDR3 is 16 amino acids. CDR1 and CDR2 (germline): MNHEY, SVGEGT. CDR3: CASSRSPGQGTVGYTF. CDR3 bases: TGTGCCAGCAGTCGGAGTCCGGGACAGGGCACGGTTGGCTACACCTTC.

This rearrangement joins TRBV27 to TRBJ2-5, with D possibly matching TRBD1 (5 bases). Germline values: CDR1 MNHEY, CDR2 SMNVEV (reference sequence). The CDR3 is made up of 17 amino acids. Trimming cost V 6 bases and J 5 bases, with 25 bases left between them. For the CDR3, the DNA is TGTGCCAGCAGAATCCTAGGGGCTCAGGGTATTGGGGAGACCCAGTACTTC. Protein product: CASRILGAQGIGETQYF.

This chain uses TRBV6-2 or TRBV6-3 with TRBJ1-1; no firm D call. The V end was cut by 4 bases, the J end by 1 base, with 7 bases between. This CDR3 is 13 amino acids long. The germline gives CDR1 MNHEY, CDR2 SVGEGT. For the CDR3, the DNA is TGTGCCAGCAGTTTGGTACAGAACACTGAAGCTTTCTTT. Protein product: CASSLVQNTEAFF.

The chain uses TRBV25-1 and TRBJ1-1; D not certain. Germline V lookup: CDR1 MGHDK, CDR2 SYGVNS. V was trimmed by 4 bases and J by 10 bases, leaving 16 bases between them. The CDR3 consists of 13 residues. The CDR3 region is CASSASNSRGAFF. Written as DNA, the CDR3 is TGTGCCAGCAGTGCGTCGAATAGTAGAGGAGCTTTCTTT.

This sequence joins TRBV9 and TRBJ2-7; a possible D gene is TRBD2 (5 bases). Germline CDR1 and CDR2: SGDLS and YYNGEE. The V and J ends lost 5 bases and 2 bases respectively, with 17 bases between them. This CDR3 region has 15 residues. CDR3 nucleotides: TGTGCCAGCAGTCCCAGCCCGAGGGATACCTACGAGCAGTACTTC. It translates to CASSPSPRDTYEQYF.

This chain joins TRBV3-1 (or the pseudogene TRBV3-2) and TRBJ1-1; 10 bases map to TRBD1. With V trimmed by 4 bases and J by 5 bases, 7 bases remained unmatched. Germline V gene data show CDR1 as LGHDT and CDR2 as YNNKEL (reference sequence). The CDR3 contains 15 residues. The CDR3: CASSPYDRGRTEAFF. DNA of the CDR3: TGTGCCAGCAGCCCATATGACAGGGGGCGAACTGAAGCTTTCTTT.

The CDR3 region is CASSDSGLAIDTQYF. In DNA, the CDR3 is TGCGCCAGCAGTGACTCTGGGCTAGCAATAGATACGCAGTATTTT. The chain combines TRBV10-1 with TRBJ2-3; a possible D gene is TRBD2 (5 bases). The V gene lost 3 bases and the J gene lost 5 bases, with 15 bases spanning the gap. The CDR3 consists of 15 residues. Germline loops: CDR1 WNHNN, CDR2 SYGVQD (reference sequence).

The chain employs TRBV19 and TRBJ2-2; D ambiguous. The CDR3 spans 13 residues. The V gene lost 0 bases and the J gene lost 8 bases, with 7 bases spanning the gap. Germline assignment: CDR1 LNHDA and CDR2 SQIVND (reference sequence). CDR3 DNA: TGTGCCAGTAGTATAGATGTGAGAGGGGAGCTGTTTTTT. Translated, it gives CASSIDVRGELFF.

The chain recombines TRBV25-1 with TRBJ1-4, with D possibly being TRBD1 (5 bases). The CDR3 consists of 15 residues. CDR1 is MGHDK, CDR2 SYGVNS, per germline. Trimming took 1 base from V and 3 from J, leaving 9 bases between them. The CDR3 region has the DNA TGTGCCAGCAGTGAATGGGGGGTCGCTAATGAAAAACTGTTTTTT. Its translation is CASSEWGVANEKLFF.

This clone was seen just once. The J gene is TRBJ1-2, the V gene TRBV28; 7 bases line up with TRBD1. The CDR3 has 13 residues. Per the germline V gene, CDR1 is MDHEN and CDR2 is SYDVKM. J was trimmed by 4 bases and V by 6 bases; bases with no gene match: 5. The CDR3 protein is CASRGTAIYGYTF. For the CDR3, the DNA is TGTGCCAGCAGAGGGACAGCCATCTATGGCTACACCTTC.

As DNA, the CDR3 is TGCGCCAGCAGCAATCTAGCGGGGGGGGGCGCAGATACGCAGTATTTT. Its translation is CASSNLAGGGADTQYF. V is TRBV4-3 and J is TRBJ2-3; 12 bases are a match to TRBD2. Germline CDR1 is LGHNA and CDR2 is YSLEER. This CDR3 region has 16 residues. V shed 5 bases and J 4 bases; nucleotides not matched to a gene: 7.

In DNA, the CDR3 is TGTGCCAGCAGCTCCAGTAGCGGGATCGACAATGAGCAGTTCTTC. This encodes CASSSSSGIDNEQFF. The chain links TRBV7-2 to TRBJ2-1; 8 bases map to TRBD2. The junction had 7 bases not matched to a gene; V was cut back by 4 bases and J by 5 bases. CDR1 and CDR2 from the germline V gene are SGHTA and FQGNSA. The CDR3 extends over 15 amino acids. Using reference TRBV7-2 and TRBJ2-1 for the parts outside the CDR3, the full variable domain is GAGVSQSPSNKVTEKGKDVELRCDPISGHTALYWYRQSLGQGLEFLIYFQGNSAPDKSGLPSDRFSAERTGGSVSTLTIQRTQQEDSAVYLCASSSSSGIDNEQFFGPGTRLTVL.

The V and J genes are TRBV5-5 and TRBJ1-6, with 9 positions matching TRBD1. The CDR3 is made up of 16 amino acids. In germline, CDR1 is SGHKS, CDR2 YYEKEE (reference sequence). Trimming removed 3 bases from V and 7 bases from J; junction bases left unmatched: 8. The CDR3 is CASSWGQGVTNSPLHF. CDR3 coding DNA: TGTGCCAGCAGCTGGGGACAGGGTGTTACGAATTCACCCCTCCACTTT.

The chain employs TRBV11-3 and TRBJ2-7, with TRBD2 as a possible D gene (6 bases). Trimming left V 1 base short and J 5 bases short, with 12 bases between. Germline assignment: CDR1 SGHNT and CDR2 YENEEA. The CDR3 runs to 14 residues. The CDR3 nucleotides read TGTGCCAGCAGCTTAGGGGGGGATGTGGACGAGCAGTACTTC. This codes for CASSLGGDVDEQYF.

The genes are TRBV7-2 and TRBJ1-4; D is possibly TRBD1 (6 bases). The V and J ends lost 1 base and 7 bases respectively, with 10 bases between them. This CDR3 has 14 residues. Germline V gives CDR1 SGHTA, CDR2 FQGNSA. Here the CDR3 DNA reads TGTGCCAGCAGCTTAGTACCAGGGGTTGAAAAACTGTTTTTT. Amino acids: CASSLVPGVEKLFF.

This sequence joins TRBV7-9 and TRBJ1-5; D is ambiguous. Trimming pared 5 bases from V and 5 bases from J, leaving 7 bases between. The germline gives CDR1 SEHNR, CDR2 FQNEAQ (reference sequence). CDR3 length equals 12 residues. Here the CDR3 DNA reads TGTGCCAGCAGCAGAGATTATCAGCCCCAGCATTTT. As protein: CASSRDYQPQHF.

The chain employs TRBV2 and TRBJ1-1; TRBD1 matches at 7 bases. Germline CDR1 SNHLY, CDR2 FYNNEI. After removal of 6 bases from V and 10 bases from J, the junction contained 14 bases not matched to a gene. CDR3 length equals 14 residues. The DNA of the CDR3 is TGTGCCAGCAGCCCGGGGCGTTCAGGGGGGCGAGCTTTCTTT. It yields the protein CASSPGRSGGRAFF.

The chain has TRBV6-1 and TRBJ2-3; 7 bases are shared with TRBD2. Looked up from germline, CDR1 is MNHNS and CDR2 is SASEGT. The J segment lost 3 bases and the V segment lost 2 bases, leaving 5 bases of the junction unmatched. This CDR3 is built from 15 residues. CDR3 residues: CASSETLARTDTQYF. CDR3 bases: TGTGCCAGCAGTGAAACACTAGCGCGGACAGATACGCAGTATTTT.

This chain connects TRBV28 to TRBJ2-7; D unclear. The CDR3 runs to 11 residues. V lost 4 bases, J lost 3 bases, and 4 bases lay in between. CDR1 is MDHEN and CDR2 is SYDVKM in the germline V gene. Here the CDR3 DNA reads TGTGCCAGCAGTTCCCACTACGAGCAGTACTTC. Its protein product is CASSSHYEQYF.

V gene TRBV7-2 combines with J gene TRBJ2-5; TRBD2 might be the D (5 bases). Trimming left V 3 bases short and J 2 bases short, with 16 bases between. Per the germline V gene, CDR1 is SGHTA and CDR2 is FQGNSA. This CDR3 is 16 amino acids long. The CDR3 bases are TGTGCCAGCAGCTTGGTACGGGATCACACTCAAGAGACCCAGTACTTC. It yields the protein CASSLVRDHTQETQYF.

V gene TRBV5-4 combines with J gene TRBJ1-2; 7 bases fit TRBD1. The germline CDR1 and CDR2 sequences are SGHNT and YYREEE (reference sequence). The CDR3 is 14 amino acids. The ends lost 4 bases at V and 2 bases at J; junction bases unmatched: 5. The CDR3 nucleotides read TGTGCCAGCAGCCGGACAGGCCTAAACTATGGCTACACCTTC. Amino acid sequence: CASSRTGLNYGYTF.

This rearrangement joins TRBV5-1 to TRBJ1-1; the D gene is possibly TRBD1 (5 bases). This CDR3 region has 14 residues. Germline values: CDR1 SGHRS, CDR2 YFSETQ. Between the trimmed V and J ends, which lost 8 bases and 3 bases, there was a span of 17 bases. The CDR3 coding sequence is TGCGCCAGTGCATACTCGGGGGTGGACACTGAAGCTTTCTTT. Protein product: CASAYSGVDTEAFF.

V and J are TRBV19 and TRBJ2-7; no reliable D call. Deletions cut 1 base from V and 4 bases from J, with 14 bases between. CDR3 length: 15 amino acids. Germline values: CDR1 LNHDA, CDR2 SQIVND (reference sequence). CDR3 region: CASSIATTEPYEQYF. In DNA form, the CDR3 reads TGTGCCAGTAGTATAGCGACCACAGAACCATACGAGCAGTACTTC.

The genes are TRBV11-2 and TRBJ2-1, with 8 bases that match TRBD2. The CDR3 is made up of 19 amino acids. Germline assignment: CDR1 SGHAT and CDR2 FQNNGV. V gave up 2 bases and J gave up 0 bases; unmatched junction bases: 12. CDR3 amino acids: CASSLTSRASGGSYNEQFF. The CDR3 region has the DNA TGTGCCAGCAGCTTAACGTCCCGGGCCAGCGGGGGCTCCTACAATGAGCAGTTCTTC.

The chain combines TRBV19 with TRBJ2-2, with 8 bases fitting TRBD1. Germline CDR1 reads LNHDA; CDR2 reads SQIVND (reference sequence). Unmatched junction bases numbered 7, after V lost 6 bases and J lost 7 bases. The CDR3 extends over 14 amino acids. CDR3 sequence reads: CASRTGVTIGELFF. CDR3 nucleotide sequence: TGTGCCAGTAGGACAGGGGTAACAATCGGGGAGCTGTTTTTT.

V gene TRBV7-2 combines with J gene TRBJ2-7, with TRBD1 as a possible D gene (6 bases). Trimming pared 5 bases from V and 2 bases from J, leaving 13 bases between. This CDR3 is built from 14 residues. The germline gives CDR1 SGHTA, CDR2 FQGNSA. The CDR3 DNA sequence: TGTGCCAGCAGCCTGGCCGGACAGACCTACGAGCAGTACTTC. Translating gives CASSLAGQTYEQYF.

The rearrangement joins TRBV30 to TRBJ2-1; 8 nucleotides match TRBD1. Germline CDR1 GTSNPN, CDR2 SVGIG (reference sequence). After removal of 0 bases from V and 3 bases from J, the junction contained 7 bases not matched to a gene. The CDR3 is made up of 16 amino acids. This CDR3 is CAWSVTGQGVYNEQFF. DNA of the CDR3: TGTGCCTGGAGTGTTACAGGACAGGGTGTCTACAATGAGCAGTTCTTC.

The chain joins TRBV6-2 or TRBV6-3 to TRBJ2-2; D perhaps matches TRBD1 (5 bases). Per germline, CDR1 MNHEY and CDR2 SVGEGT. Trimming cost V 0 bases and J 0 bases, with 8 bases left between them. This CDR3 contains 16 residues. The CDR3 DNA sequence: TGTGCCAGCAGTTACTCGGGGCGGTCGAACACCGGGGAGCTGTTTTTT. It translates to CASSYSGRSNTGELFF.

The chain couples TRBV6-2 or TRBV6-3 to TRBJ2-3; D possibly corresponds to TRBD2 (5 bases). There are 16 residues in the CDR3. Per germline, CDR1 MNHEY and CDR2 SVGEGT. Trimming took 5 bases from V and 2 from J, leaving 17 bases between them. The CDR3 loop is CASSPTGILLTDTQYF. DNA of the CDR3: TGTGCCAGCAGTCCAACCGGGATACTACTCACAGATACGCAGTATTTT.

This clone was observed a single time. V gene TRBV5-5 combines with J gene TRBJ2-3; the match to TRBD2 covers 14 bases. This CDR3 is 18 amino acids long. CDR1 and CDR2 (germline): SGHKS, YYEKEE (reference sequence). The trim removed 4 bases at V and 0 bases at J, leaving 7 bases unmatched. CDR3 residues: CASSTGTSGGISTDTQYF. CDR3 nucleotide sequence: TGTGCCAGCAGCACTGGGACTAGCGGGGGCATCAGCACAGATACGCAGTATTTT.

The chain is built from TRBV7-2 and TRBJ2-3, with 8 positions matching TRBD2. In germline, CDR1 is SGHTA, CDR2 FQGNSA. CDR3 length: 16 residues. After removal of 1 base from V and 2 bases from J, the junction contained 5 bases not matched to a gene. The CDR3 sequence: CASSLVRLATTDTQYF. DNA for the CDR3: TGTGCCAGCAGCTTAGTGAGACTAGCGACCACAGATACGCAGTATTTT. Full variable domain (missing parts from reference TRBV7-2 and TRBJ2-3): GAGVSQSPSNKVTEKGKDVELRCDPISGHTALYWYRQSLGQGLEFLIYFQGNSAPDKSGLPSDRFSAERTGGSVSTLTIQRTQQEDSAVYLCASSLVRLATTDTQYFGPGTRLTVL.

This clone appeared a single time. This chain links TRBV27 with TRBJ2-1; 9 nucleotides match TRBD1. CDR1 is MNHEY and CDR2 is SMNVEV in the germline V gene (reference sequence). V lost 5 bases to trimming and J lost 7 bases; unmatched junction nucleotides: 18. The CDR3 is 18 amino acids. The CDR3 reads CASSALPPHRGRWNEQFF. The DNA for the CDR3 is TGTGCCAGCAGTGCCCTACCCCCCCACAGGGGGCGGTGGAATGAGCAGTTCTTC.